These T cell receptor beta chains were read from a single sample in a study of cytomegalovirus exposure and HLA in healthy donors. Method: immunoSEQ multiplex PCR; TCRdb's copy keeps in-frame clones and lacks some. The sample shows approximately 150,000 clones, approximately 73% of them seen only once. The sequenced material came from PBMCs. Source of these receptors: a man younger than 45 in good health and CMV-seropositive. Both conserved end residues are part of each CDR3. The D gene is left open where the match is weak. For some rows the clone size is stated as once, few or many, or as a class when expanded; others skip it.

clone_size: .; v_call: TRBV19; d_call: .; j_call: TRBJ1-5; cdr3_aa: CASSIVGVGQPQHF; cdr3_nt: TGTGCCAGTAGTATAGTAGGGGTTGGGCAGCCCCAGCATTTT
clone_size: few; v_call: TRBV18; d_call: .; j_call: TRBJ1-3; cdr3_aa: CASSPGGTQGNTIYF; cdr3_nt: TGTGCCAGCTCACCCGGCGGGACTCAAGGAAACACCATATATTTT
clone_size: .; v_call: TRBV10-3; d_call: TRBD1; j_call: TRBJ1-1; cdr3_aa: CAISWDRANTEAFF; cdr3_nt: TGTGCCATCAGTTGGGACAGGGCGAACACTGAAGCTTTCTTT
clone_size: .; v_call: TRBV5-1; d_call: .; j_call: TRBJ1-5; cdr3_aa: CASSLQGYRDQPQHF; cdr3_nt: TGCGCCAGCAGCTTGCAAGGATACAGGGATCAGCCCCAGCATTTT
clone_size: .; v_call: TRBV20-1; d_call: .; j_call: TRBJ1-1; cdr3_aa: CSARAEVEAFF; cdr3_nt: TGCAGTGCTAGGGCAGAAGTTGAAGCTTTCTTT
clone_size: .; v_call: TRBV19; d_call: TRBD1; j_call: TRBJ1-5; cdr3_aa: CASRTGGGNQPQHF; cdr3_nt: TGTGCCAGTAGGACAGGGGGCGGGAATCAGCCCCAGCATTTT
clone_size: .; v_call: TRBV5-6; d_call: TRBD1; j_call: TRBJ1-1; cdr3_aa: CASSLGESGGIAFF; cdr3_nt: TGTGCCAGCAGCTTGGGGGAGTCAGGGGGGATCGCTTTCTTT
clone_size: .; v_call: TRBV7-2; d_call: .; j_call: TRBJ2-3; cdr3_aa: CASSPQQGTDTQYF; cdr3_nt: TGTGCCAGCAGCCCCCAACAGGGTACAGATACGCAGTATTTT
clone_size: few; v_call: TRBV14; d_call: .; j_call: TRBJ2-7; cdr3_aa: CASSQETSNSYEQYF; cdr3_nt: TGTGCCAGCAGCCAAGAGACTAGTAACTCCTACGAGCAGTACTTC
clone_size: .; v_call: TRBV19; d_call: TRBD1; j_call: TRBJ1-1; cdr3_aa: CASSTRTPGGGKAEAFF; cdr3_nt: TGTGCCAGTAGTACGCGAACTCCAGGGGGAGGAAAGGCTGAAGCTTTCTTT
clone_size: .; v_call: TRBV11-2; d_call: .; j_call: TRBJ1-2; cdr3_aa: CASSLERLGGGYTF; cdr3_nt: TGTGCCAGCAGCTTAGAACGACTGGGAGGTGGCTACACCTTC
clone_size: .; v_call: TRBV19; d_call: .; j_call: TRBJ2-5; cdr3_aa: CASSIGGRWTQETQYF; cdr3_nt: TGTGCCAGTAGTATAGGGGGTCGATGGACTCAAGAGACCCAGTACTTC
clone_size: .; v_call: TRBV18; d_call: TRBD1; j_call: TRBJ1-2; cdr3_aa: CASSPSQGQGVGGYTF; cdr3_nt: TGTGCCAGCTCACCAAGTCAGGGACAGGGGGTCGGCGGCTACACCTTC
clone_size: few; v_call: TRBV5-1; d_call: .; j_call: TRBJ1-2; cdr3_aa: CASSTPQTNYGYTF; cdr3_nt: TGCGCCAGCAGCACGCCGCAGACTAACTATGGCTACACCTTC
clone_size: few; v_call: TRBV5-1; d_call: .; j_call: TRBJ2-1; cdr3_aa: CASSLAGINEQFF; cdr3_nt: TGCGCCAGCAGCTTGGCGGGGATCAATGAGCAGTTCTTC
clone_size: .; v_call: TRBV5-1; d_call: TRBD1; j_call: TRBJ1-2; cdr3_aa: CASSLGQGKGYTF; cdr3_nt: TGCGCCAGCAGCTTGGGACAGGGGAAAGGCTACACCTTC
clone_size: few; v_call: TRBV20-1; d_call: .; j_call: TRBJ2-7; cdr3_aa: CSARPGTEQYF; cdr3_nt: TGCAGTGCTAGACCAGGGACAGAGCAGTACTTC
clone_size: few; v_call: TRBV11-2; d_call: TRBD1; j_call: TRBJ2-5; cdr3_aa: CASSLDFRDSPKETQYF; cdr3_nt: TGTGCCAGCAGCTTAGACTTCCGGGACAGCCCCAAAGAGACCCAGTACTTC
clone_size: .; v_call: TRBV4-1; d_call: .; j_call: TRBJ2-7; cdr3_aa: CASSQDGDRQYF; cdr3_nt: TGCGCCAGCAGCCAAGACGGAGACCGGCAGTACTTC
clone_size: .; v_call: TRBV5-4; d_call: TRBD2; j_call: TRBJ2-3; cdr3_aa: CASSLRIAGGHTDTQYF; cdr3_nt: TGTGCCAGCAGCCTGCGGATAGCGGGAGGGCACACAGATACGCAGTATTTT
clone_size: .; v_call: TRBV7-9; d_call: .; j_call: TRBJ2-2; cdr3_aa: CASSYGFANTGELFF; cdr3_nt: TGTGCCAGCAGCTACGGGTTCGCGAACACCGGGGAGCTGTTTTTT
clone_size: .; v_call: TRBV18; d_call: .; j_call: TRBJ1-5; cdr3_aa: CASSPTDQPQHF; cdr3_nt: TGTGCCAGCTCACCAACAGATCAGCCCCAGCATTTT
clone_size: once; v_call: TRBV11-3; d_call: .; j_call: TRBJ1-2; cdr3_aa: CASSFTGSNYGYTF; cdr3_nt: TGTGCCAGCAGCTTTACAGGATCTAACTATGGCTACACCTTC
clone_size: .; v_call: TRBV28; d_call: .; j_call: TRBJ2-7; cdr3_aa: CASTALGLGASKQYF; cdr3_nt: TGTGCCAGCACCGCACTTGGACTCGGCGCATCCAAGCAGTACTTC
clone_size: .; v_call: TRBV28; d_call: TRBD1; j_call: TRBJ1-3; cdr3_aa: CAAGQGAPGNTIYF; cdr3_nt: TGTGCCGCCGGACAGGGGGCTCCTGGAAACACCATATATTTT
clone_size: .; v_call: TRBV18; d_call: .; j_call: TRBJ2-5; cdr3_aa: CASSPPEETQYF; cdr3_nt: TGTGCCAGCTCACCACCGGAGGAGACCCAGTACTTC
clone_size: .; v_call: TRBV6-1; d_call: .; j_call: TRBJ2-7; cdr3_aa: CASSGQAGAYEQYF; cdr3_nt: TGTGCCAGCAGTGGGCAGGCGGGCGCCTACGAGCAGTACTTC
clone_size: .; v_call: TRBV5-1; d_call: TRBD1; j_call: TRBJ2-5; cdr3_aa: CASSLLGQRQETQYF; cdr3_nt: TGCGCCAGCAGCTTGTTGGGACAGCGACAAGAGACCCAGTACTTC
clone_size: .; v_call: TRBV5-1; d_call: TRBD2; j_call: TRBJ2-3; cdr3_aa: CASSLARTSGSTDTQYF; cdr3_nt: TGCGCCAGCAGCTTGGCTAGGACTAGCGGGAGCACAGATACGCAGTATTTT
clone_size: few; v_call: TRBV19; d_call: TRBD1; j_call: TRBJ1-1; cdr3_aa: CASSPGTGGWTTEAFF; cdr3_nt: TGTGCCAGTAGTCCCGGGACAGGGGGCTGGACCACTGAAGCTTTCTTT
clone_size: .; v_call: TRBV5-4; d_call: .; j_call: TRBJ2-1; cdr3_aa: CASTSDWRNEQFF; cdr3_nt: TGTGCCAGTACGTCGGACTGGAGAAATGAGCAGTTCTTC
clone_size: once; v_call: TRBV19; d_call: TRBD2; j_call: TRBJ2-1; cdr3_aa: CASLGLAGINEQFF; cdr3_nt: TGTGCCAGCCTAGGACTAGCGGGAATCAATGAGCAGTTCTTC
clone_size: .; v_call: TRBV6-5; d_call: TRBD1; j_call: TRBJ1-5; cdr3_aa: CASTERQGANQPQHF; cdr3_nt: TGTGCCAGCACCGAAAGACAGGGGGCGAATCAGCCCCAGCATTTT
clone_size: once; v_call: TRBV5-1; d_call: TRBD1; j_call: TRBJ2-1; cdr3_aa: CASSLGQGNVNEQFF; cdr3_nt: TGCGCCAGCAGCTTGGGACAGGGCAATGTCAATGAGCAGTTCTTC
clone_size: .; v_call: TRBV30; d_call: .; j_call: TRBJ1-5; cdr3_aa: CAWSVGGGNQPQHF; cdr3_nt: TGTGCCTGGAGTGTAGGGGGGGGCAATCAACCCCAGCATTTT
clone_size: .; v_call: TRBV11-2; d_call: TRBD2; j_call: TRBJ2-1; cdr3_aa: CASSFWGLAGEKSYNEQFF; cdr3_nt: TGTGCCAGCAGCTTTTGGGGACTAGCGGGAGAAAAATCCTACAATGAGCAGTTCTTC
clone_size: .; v_call: TRBV19; d_call: .; j_call: TRBJ2-7; cdr3_aa: CASSYRGSYEQYF; cdr3_nt: TGTGCCAGTAGTTATCGGGGATCCTACGAGCAGTACTTC
clone_size: .; v_call: TRBV6-5; d_call: TRBD1; j_call: TRBJ2-7; cdr3_aa: CASKSLTGSSYEQYF; cdr3_nt: TGTGCCAGCAAATCTCTGACAGGGTCGTCCTACGAGCAGTACTTC
clone_size: .; v_call: TRBV18; d_call: TRBD1; j_call: TRBJ1-4; cdr3_aa: CASSATGGEEKLFF; cdr3_nt: TGTGCCAGCTCAGCCACAGGGGGGGAAGAAAAACTGTTTTTT